This is a list of T cell receptor beta chains from one sample in a study of cytomegalovirus exposure and HLA in healthy donors. Clones were sequenced by immunoSEQ multiplex PCR, and TCRdb holds only the in-frame ones, with some missing. The table has roughly 200,000 clones, more than 70% seen once. Material: PBMCs. These TCRs come from a man aged 35 to 55 in good health and CMV-seropositive. CDR3s leave out the opening cysteine and the closing phenylalanine or tryptophan. Some rows have no size entry. The others give once, few or many, or a class for an expanded clone.

size | J | V | CDR3
once | TRBJ2-3 | TRBV29-1 | SVDGQGATTDTQY
once | TRBJ2-3 | TRBV7-9 | ASSIGQGGLNTQY
NA | TRBJ2-5 | TRBV4-2 | ASSQAPQGRGETQY
NA | TRBJ2-1 | TRBV7-8 | ASSLAPQGSTYNEQF
few | TRBJ2-3 | TRBV11-3 | ASSLLAGDTQY
NA | TRBJ2-2 | TRBV29-1 | SADRENTGELF
NA | TRBJ2-1 | TRBV27 | ASSPGLAGGEQF
NA | TRBJ1-2 | TRBV27 | ASSLSRGASRGYT
NA | TRBJ2-5 | TRBV30 | AWSVAGGIETQY
once | TRBJ1-2 | TRBV28 | ASSTPTVVGYT
NA | TRBJ2-1 | TRBV11-2 | ASSLGTSGANEQF
NA | TRBJ2-7 | TRBV5-6 | ATLKTGGYEQY
NA | TRBJ2-3 | TRBV6-1 | ASRLGQGTDTQY
NA | TRBJ1-2 | TRBV6-4 | ASSHSINYGYT
NA | TRBJ2-7 | TRBV7-2 | ASSRRGVSYEQY
NA | TRBJ2-1 | TRBV5-5 | ASSSGQGRYNEQF
NA | TRBJ2-7 | TRBV11-2 | ASSDKISYEQY
NA | TRBJ2-7 | TRBV28 | ASSLGGISYEQY
NA | TRBJ2-1 | TRBV27 | ASSLLAGGAAEQF
NA | TRBJ2-5 | TRBV5-4 | ASRAGLAATQY
NA | TRBJ2-1 | TRBV4-1 | ASSPTGTYNEQF
NA | TRBJ2-1 | TRBV25-1 | ASSEPRQGDNEQF
NA | TRBJ1-4 | TRBV21-1 | ASSSWAGWGEKLF
NA | TRBJ1-1 | TRBV7-9 | ASSLETGLSEAF
NA | TRBJ1-4 | TRBV7-8 | ASRRQGAPKEKLF
NA | TRBJ1-2 | TRBV6-5 | ASTPFDGGASGYT
few | TRBJ2-3 | TRBV5-1 | ASSAGQFRGDTQY
NA | TRBJ2-1 | TRBV6-4 | ASSRSGSEQF
NA | TRBJ1-1 | TRBV9 | ASSVGGGTGKNTEAF
NA | TRBJ1-5 | TRBV28 | ASSFGTARGNQPQH
NA | TRBJ2-2 | TRBV9 | ASSSRRAGELF
NA | TRBJ1-1 | TRBV7-2 | ASSLARGNTEAF
once | TRBJ2-2 | TRBV9 | ASSGGLAIGGPGELF
NA | TRBJ1-1 | TRBV4-1 | ASSQEWSRVEPNTEAF
NA | TRBJ2-5 | TRBV28 | ASSAGRIIQETQY
NA | TRBJ2-5 | TRBV7-9 | ASSLAARGETQY
NA | TRBJ1-5 | TRBV18 | ASSGGTDQPQH
NA | TRBJ1-5 | TRBV7-9 | ASSLEGGYNQPQH
once | TRBJ2-7 | TRBV7-2 | ASSLQPSGGEQY
few | TRBJ2-2 | TRBV7-2 | ASSFGQGAAGELF
NA | TRBJ2-3 | TRBV6-1 | ASSEGGSGRRGTQY
NA | TRBJ2-7 | TRBV4-2 | ASSQEELSNEQY
NA | TRBJ2-1 | TRBV11-3 | ASSLEHRNEQF
NA | TRBJ1-1 | TRBV27 | ASSTPGRTEAF
NA | TRBJ2-7 | TRBV9 | ASSSRTSGNPDEQY
NA | TRBJ1-5 | TRBV6-1 | ASSEDPPHIGNQPQH
NA | TRBJ2-1 | TRBV10-3 | AISGTSGSSYNEQF
NA | TRBJ1-5 | TRBV30 | AWSVSGRQPQH
NA | TRBJ2-7 | TRBV5-1 | ASSSLAGGTYEQY
NA | TRBJ2-7 | TRBV9 | ASSRRDRATSYEQY
NA | TRBJ2-1 | TRBV7-2 | ASSFSGSLNEQF